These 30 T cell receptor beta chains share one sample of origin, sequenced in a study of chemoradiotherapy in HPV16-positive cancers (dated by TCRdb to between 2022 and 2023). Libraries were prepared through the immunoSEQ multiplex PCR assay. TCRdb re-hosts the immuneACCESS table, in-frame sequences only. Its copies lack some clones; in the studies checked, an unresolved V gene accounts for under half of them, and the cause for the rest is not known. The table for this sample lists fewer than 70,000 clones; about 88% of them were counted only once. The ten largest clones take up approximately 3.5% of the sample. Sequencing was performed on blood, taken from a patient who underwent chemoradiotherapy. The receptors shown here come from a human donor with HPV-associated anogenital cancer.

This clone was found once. The CDR3 DNA follows: TGCGCCAGCAGCGAAGGGGGCCCTCCCTACGAGCAGTACTTC. Encoded protein: CASSEGGPPYEQYF. This sequence joins TRBV5-1 and TRBJ2-7, with 7 nucleotides matching TRBD1. Per the germline V gene, CDR1 is SGHRS and CDR2 is YFSETQ. Unmatched junction bases numbered 6, after V lost 4 bases and J lost 2 bases. The CDR3 extends over 14 amino acids.

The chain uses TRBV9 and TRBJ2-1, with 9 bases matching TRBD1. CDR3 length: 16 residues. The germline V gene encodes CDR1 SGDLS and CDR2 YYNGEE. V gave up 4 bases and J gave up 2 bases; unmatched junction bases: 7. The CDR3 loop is CASSRTGDETYNEQFF. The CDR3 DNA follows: TGTGCCAGCAGCAGGACAGGGGACGAAACCTACAATGAGCAGTTCTTC.

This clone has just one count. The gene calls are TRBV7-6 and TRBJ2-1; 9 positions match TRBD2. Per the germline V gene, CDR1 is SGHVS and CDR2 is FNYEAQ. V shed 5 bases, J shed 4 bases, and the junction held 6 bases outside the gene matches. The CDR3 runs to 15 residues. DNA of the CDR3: TGTGCCAGCAGCGGTAGCGGGGGCGCTTACAATGAGCAGTTCTTC. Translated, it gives CASSGSGGAYNEQFF.

CDR3 sequence reads: CASSLRGPDGYTF. The CDR3 DNA follows: TGTGCCAGCAGCTTAAGGGGGCCGGATGGCTACACCTTC. The rearrangement links TRBV5-6 to TRBJ1-2; 7 positions match TRBD1. The junction had 4 bases not matched to a gene; V was cut back by 2 bases and J by 6 bases. The germline gives CDR1 SGHDT, CDR2 YYEEEE. This CDR3 comprises 13 residues. Drawing the rest from reference TRBV5-6 and TRBJ1-2, the complete variable domain is DAGVTQSPTHLIKTRGQQVTLRCSPKSGHDTVSWYQQALGQGPQFIFQYYEEEERQRGNFPDRFSGHQFPNYSSELNVNALLLGDSALYLCASSLRGPDGYTFGSGTRLTVV.

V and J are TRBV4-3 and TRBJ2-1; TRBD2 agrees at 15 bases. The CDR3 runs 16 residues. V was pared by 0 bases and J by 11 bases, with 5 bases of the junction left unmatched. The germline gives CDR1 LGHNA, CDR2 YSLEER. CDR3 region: CASSQDGGTSGRKQFF. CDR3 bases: TGCGCCAGCAGCCAAGATGGGGGGACTAGCGGGAGGAAGCAGTTCTTC.

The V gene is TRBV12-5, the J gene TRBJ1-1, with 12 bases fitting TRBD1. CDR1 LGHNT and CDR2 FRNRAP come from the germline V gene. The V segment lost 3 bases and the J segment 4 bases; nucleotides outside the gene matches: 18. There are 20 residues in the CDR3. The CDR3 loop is CASGFITWPGQGARSTEAFF. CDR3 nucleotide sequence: TGTGCTAGTGGTTTTATAACATGGCCGGGACAGGGGGCTAGAAGCACTGAAGCTTTCTTT.

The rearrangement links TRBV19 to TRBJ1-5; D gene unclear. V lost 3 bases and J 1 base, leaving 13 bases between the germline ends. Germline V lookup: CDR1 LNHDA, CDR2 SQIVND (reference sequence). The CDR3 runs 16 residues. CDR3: CASSIRGEGSNQPQHF. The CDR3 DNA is TGTGCCAGTAGTATCCGCGGTGAAGGCAGCAATCAGCCCCAGCATTTT.

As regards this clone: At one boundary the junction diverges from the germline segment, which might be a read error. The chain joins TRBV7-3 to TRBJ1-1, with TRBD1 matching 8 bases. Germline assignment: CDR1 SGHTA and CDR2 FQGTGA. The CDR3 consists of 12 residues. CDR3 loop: CASSLPGQVSIF. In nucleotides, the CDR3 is TGTGCCAGCAGCCTTCCGGGACAGGTCAGCATTTTT.

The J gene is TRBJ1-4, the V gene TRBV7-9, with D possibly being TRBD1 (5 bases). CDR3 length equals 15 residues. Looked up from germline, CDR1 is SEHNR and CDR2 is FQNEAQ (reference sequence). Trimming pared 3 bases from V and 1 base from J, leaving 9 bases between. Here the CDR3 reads CASSFTGVTNEKLFF. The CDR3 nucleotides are TGTGCCAGCAGCTTCACGGGGGTAACTAATGAAAAACTGTTTTTT.

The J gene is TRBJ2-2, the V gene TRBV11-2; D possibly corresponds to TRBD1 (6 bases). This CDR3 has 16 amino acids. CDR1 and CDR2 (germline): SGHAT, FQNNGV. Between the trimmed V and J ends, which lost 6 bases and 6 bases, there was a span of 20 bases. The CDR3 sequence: CASSGVGRGVAGELFF. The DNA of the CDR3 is TGTGCCAGCAGTGGGGTGGGCAGGGGAGTCGCCGGGGAGCTGTTTTTT.

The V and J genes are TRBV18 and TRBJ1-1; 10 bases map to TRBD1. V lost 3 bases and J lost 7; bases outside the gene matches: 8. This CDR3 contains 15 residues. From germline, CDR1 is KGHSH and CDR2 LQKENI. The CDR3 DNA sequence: TGTGCCAGCTCACCTGCCGGACAGGGGGTAGATGAAGCTTTCTTT. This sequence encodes CASSPAGQGVDEAFF. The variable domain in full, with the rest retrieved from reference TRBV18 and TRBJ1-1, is NAGVMQNPRHLVRRRGQEARLRCSPMKGHSHVYWYRQLPEEGLKFMVYLQKENIIDESGMPKERFSAEFPKEGPSILRIQQVVRGDSAAYFCASSPAGQGVDEAFFGQGTRLTVV.

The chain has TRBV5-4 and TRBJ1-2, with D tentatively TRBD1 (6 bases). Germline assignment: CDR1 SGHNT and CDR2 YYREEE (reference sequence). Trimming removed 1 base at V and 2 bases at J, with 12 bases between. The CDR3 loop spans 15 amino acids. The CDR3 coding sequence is TGTGCCAGCAGCTTGTGGGGGGGCTGGAACTATGGCTACACCTTC. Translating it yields CASSLWGGWNYGYTF.

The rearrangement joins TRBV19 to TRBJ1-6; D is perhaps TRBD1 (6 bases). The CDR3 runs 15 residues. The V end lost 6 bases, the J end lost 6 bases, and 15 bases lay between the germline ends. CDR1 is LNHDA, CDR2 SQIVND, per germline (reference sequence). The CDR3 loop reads CASRGTRVGNSPLHF. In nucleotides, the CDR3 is TGTGCCAGTAGGGGGACACGGGTCGGTAATTCACCCCTCCACTTT.

The CDR3 here is CASNQGGEQFF. CDR3 DNA sequence: TGTGCCAGCAACCAAGGGGGGGAGCAGTTCTTC. The rearrangement uses TRBV6-5 and TRBJ2-1; D tentatively reads TRBD1 or TRBD2 (6 bases each). The CDR3 spans 11 residues. Germline V gene sequence: CDR1 MNHEY, CDR2 SVGAGI. The germline V and J ends were trimmed by 7 bases and 10 bases, with 11 bases remaining between them.

The CDR3 nucleotides are TGTGCCAGCAGCCAAAGGGGGCTCGATGGCTACACCTTC. Amino acid sequence: CASSQRGLDGYTF. The chain joins TRBV7-9 to TRBJ1-2, with 7 nucleotides matching TRBD1. Germline V CDR1 and CDR2: SEHNR, FQNEAQ (reference sequence). Germline trimming cut 5 bases from V and 6 bases from J; bases unmatched to any gene: 6. This CDR3 has 13 residues. Using reference TRBV7-9 and TRBJ1-2 for the parts outside the CDR3, the full variable domain is DTGVSQNPRHKITKRGQNVTFRCDPISEHNRLYWYRQTLGQGPEFLTYFQNEAQLEKSRLLSDRFSAERPKGSFSTLEIQRTEQGDSAMYLCASSQRGLDGYTFGSGTRLTVV.

The CDR3 DNA reads as TGTGCCAGCAGCGCGACCACAGGGGACTTAGGAAAACTGTTTTTT. Amino acids: CASSATTGDLGKLFF. The V and J genes are TRBV9 and TRBJ1-4, with TRBD1 matching over 7 bases. Germline V lookup: CDR1 SGDLS, CDR2 YYNGEE. The CDR3 covers 15 residues. Trimming at V came to 3 bases and at J to 10 bases, leaving 12 bases not matched to a gene.

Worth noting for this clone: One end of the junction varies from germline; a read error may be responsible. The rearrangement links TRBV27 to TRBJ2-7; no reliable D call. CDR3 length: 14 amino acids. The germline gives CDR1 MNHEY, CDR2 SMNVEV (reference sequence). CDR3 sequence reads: CASSPGRSSYQQYF. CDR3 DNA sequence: TGTGCCAGCAGTCCCGGACGGAGTTCCTACCAGCAGTACTTC.

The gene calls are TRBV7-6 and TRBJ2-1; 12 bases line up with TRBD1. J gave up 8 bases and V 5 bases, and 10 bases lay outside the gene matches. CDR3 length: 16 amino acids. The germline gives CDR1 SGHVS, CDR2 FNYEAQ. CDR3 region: CASSPLWGQGADEQFF. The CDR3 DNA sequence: TGTGCCAGCAGCCCCCTGTGGGGACAGGGGGCGGATGAGCAGTTCTTC.

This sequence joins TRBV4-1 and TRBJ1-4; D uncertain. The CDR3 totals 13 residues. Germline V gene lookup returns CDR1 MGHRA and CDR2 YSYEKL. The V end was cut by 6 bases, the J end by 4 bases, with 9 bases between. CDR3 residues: CASSRSHNEKLFF. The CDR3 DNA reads TGCGCCAGCAGTCGGAGCCATAATGAAAAACTGTTTTTT.

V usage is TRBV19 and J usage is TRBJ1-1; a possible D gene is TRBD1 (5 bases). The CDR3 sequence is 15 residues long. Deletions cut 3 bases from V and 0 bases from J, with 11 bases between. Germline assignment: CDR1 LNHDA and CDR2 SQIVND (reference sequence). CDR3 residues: CASSMGRNMNTEAFF. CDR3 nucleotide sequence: TGTGCCAGTAGTATGGGGCGGAACATGAACACTGAAGCTTTCTTT.

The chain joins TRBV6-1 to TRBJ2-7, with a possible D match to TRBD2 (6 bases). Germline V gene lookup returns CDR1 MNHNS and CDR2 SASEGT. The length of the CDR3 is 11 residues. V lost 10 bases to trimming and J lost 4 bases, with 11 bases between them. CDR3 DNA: TGTGCCATCCCCAGCGGGTACGAGCAGTACTTC. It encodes CAIPSGYEQYF.

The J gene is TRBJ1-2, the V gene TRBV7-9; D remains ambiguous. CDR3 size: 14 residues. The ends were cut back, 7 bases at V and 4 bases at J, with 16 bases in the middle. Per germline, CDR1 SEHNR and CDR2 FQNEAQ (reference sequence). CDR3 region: CASTPLASGYGYTF. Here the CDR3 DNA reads TGTGCCAGCACCCCATTGGCGTCAGGCTATGGCTACACCTTC. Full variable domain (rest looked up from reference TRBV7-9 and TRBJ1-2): DTGVSQNPRHKITKRGQNVTFRCDPISEHNRLYWYRQTLGQGPEFLTYFQNEAQLEKSRLLSDRFSAERPKGSFSTLEIQRTEQGDSAMYLCASTPLASGYGYTFGSGTRLTVV.

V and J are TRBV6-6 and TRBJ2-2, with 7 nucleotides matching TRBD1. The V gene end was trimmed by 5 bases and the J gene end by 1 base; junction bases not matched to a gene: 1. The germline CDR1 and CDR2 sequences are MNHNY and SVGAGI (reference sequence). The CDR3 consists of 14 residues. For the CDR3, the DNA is TGTGCCAGCAGTAGGACAGGGAACACCGGGGAGCTGTTTTTT. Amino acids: CASSRTGNTGELFF.

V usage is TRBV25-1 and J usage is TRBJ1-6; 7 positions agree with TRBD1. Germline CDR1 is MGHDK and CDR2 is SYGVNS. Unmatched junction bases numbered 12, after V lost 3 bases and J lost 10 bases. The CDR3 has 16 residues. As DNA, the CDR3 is TGTGCCAGCAGTGAGAGTAGGGGGCAGGGAGAATCACCCCTCCACTTT. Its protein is CASSESRGQGESPLHF.

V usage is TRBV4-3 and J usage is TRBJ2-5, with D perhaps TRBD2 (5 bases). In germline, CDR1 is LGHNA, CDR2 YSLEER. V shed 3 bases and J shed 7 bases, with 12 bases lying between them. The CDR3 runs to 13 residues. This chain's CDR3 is CASSHPAGGTQYF. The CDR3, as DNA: TGCGCCAGCAGCCACCCCGCGGGCGGGACCCAGTACTTC.

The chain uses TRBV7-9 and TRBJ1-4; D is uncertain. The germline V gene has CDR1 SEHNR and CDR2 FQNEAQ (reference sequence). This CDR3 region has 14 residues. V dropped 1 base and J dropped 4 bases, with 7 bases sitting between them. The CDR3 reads CASSLGSRNEKLFF. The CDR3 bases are TGTGCCAGCAGCTTAGGATCTCGTAATGAAAAACTGTTTTTT.

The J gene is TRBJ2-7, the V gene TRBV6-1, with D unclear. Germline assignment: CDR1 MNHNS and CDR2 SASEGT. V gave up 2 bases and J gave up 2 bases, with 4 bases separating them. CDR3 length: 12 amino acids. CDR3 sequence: CASSETAYEQYF. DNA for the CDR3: TGTGCCAGCAGTGAAACCGCCTACGAGCAGTACTTC.

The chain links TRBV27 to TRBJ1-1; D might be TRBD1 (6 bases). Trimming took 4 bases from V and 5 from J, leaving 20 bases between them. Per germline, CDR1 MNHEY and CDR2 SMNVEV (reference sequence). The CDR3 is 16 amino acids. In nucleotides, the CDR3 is TGTGCCAGCAGTTACTTACAGGGTAGTGCGCGGACTGAAGCTTTCTTT. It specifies CASSYLQGSARTEAFF.

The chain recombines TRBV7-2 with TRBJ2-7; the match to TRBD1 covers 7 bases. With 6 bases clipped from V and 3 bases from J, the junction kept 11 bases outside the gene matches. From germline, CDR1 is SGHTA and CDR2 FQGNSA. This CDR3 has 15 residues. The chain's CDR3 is CASRLRQGALYEQYF. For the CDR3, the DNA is TGTGCCAGCAGGTTAAGACAGGGTGCTCTCTACGAGCAGTACTTC.

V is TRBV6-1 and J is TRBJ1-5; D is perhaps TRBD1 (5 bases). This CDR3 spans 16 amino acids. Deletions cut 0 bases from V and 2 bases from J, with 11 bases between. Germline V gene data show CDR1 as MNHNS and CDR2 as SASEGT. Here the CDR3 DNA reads TGTGCCAGCAGTGAAGCGGGAGGGGCTGGCAATCAGCCCCAGCATTTT. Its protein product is CASSEAGGAGNQPQHF.